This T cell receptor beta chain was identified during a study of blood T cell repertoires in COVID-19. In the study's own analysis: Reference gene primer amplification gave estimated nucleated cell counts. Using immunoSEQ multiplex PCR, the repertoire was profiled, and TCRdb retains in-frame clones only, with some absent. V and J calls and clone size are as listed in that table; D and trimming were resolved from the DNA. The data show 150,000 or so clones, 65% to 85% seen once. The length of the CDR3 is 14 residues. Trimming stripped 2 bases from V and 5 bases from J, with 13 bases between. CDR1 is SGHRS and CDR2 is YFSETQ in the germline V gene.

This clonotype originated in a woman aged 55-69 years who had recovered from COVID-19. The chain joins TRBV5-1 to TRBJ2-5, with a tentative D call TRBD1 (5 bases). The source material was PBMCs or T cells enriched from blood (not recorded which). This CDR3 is CASSLNQGEETQYF. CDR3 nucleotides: TGCGCCAGCAGCTTAAACCAGGGTGAGGAGACCCAGTACTTC.